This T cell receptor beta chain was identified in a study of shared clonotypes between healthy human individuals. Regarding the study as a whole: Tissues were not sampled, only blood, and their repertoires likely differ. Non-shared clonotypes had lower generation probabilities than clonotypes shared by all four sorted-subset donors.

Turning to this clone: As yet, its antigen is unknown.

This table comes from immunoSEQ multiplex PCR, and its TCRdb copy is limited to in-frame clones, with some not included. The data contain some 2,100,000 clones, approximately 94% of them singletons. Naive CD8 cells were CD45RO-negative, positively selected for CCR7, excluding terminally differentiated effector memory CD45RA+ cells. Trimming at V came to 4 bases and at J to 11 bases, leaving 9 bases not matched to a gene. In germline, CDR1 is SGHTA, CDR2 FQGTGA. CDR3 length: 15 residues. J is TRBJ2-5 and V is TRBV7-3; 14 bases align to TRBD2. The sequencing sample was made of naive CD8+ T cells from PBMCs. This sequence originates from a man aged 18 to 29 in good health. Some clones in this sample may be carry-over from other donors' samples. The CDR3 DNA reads TGTGCCAGCAGCTCGGCCGGGACTAGCGGGAGCACTCAGTACTTC. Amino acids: CASSSAGTSGSTQYF.